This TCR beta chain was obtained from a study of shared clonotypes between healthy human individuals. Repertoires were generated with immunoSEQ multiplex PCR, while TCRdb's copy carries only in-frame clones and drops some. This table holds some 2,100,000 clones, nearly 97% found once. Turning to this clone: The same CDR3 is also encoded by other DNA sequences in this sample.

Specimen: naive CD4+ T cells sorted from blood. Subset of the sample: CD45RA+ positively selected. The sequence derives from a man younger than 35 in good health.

The CDR3 sequence is CASSWSAYEQYF. The CDR3 region has the DNA TGTGCCAGCAGCTGGAGTGCCTACGAGCAGTACTTC. This chain links TRBV5-6 with TRBJ2-7; D not resolved. The CDR3 has 12 amino acids. The V and J ends lost 3 bases and 2 bases respectively, with 6 bases between them. Germline values: CDR1 SGHDT, CDR2 YYEEEE. Filled out from reference TRBV5-6 and TRBJ2-7, the complete variable domain reads DAGVTQSPTHLIKTRGQQVTLRCSPKSGHDTVSWYQQALGQGPQFIFQYYEEEERQRGNFPDRFSGHQFPNYSSELNVNALLLGDSALYLCASSWSAYEQYFGPGTRLTVT.